This passage covers 18 T cell receptor beta chains from one sample sequenced in a study of cytomegalovirus exposure and HLA in healthy donors. Primers: 60 Vbeta forward and 13 Jbeta reverse. Method: immunoSEQ multiplex PCR; TCRdb's copy keeps in-frame clones and lacks some. The sample holds tens of thousands of clones. Source material: PBMCs. The receptors come from a man in his fifties in good health and CMV-seropositive.

The V call is TRBV6-1, the J call TRBJ1-2; D is possibly TRBD1 (6 bases). Between the trimmed V and J ends, which lost 6 bases and 8 bases, there was a span of 13 bases. The CDR3 covers 12 residues. Per germline, CDR1 MNHNS and CDR2 SASEGT. Here the CDR3 DNA reads TGTGCCAGCAGGAGGGGGTATTTAGGCTACACCTTC. The encoded protein is CASRRGYLGYTF.

V gene TRBV7-2 combines with J gene TRBJ2-4; TRBD1 aligns across 8 bases. The CDR3 has 18 amino acids. Germline CDR1 is SGHTA and CDR2 is FQGNSA. V lost 5 bases and J lost 1; bases outside the gene matches: 13. This CDR3 is CASSPFSGTGGAKNIQYF. CDR3 sequence (DNA): TGTGCCAGCAGCCCTTTCTCGGGGACAGGTGGGGCCAAAAACATTCAGTACTTC.

The V gene is TRBV25-1, the J gene TRBJ2-5; D ambiguous. Germline assignment: CDR1 MGHDK and CDR2 SYGVNS. The CDR3 is made up of 14 amino acids. Trimming took 2 bases from V and 2 from J, leaving 9 bases between them. CDR3 DNA: TGTGCCAGCAGTGAACCCGGGTGGCAAGAGACCCAGTACTTC. It is translated as CASSEPGWQETQYF.

The chain's CDR3 is CASSFSLQGETQYF. The DNA for the CDR3 is TGTGCCAGCAGTTTCAGTCTGCAGGGAGAGACCCAGTACTTC. The chain joins TRBV11-3 to TRBJ2-5; D is perhaps TRBD1 (5 bases). From germline, CDR1 is SGHNT and CDR2 YENEEA. This CDR3 has 14 amino acids. Trimming stripped 6 bases from V and 4 bases from J, with 15 bases between.

This chain uses TRBV5-6 with TRBJ1-2; 10 positions agree with TRBD1. The junction had 5 bases not matched to a gene; V was cut back by 4 bases and J by 5 bases. CDR3 length equals 14 residues. Germline CDR1 reads SGHDT; CDR2 reads YYEEEE. DNA for the CDR3: TGTGCCAGCAGCCCCGGGACAGGGGTGTATGGCTACACCTTC. The encoded protein is CASSPGTGVYGYTF.

The rearrangement uses TRBV15 and TRBJ2-1; 9 bases agree with TRBD2. Germline trimming cut 1 base from V and 1 base from J; bases unmatched to any gene: 11. Germline CDR1 and CDR2: LNHNV and YYDKDF (reference sequence). This CDR3 is built from 19 residues. The CDR3 DNA reads as TGTGCCACCAGCAGAGGGGGACTAGCTGACGCAGGGTCCTACAATGAGCAGTTCTTC. This codes for CATSRGGLADAGSYNEQFF.

The chain recombines TRBV2 with TRBJ1-5; D is unclear. The CDR3 runs 14 residues. Germline CDR1 is SNHLY and CDR2 is FYNNEI. Trimming took off 0 bases at V and 0 bases at J, with 3 bases between the two ends. CDR3 nucleotide sequence: TGTGCCAGCAGTGAAGCTATTAGCAATCAGCCCCAGCATTTT. Protein: CASSEAISNQPQHF.

This chain uses TRBV10-2 with TRBJ2-3, with a possible D match to TRBD2 (6 bases). With 8 bases removed from V and 3 bases from J, the gap between germline ends came to 12 bases. CDR3 length equals 13 residues. CDR1 is WSHSY, CDR2 SAAADI, per germline. CDR3 nucleotide sequence: TGCGCCAGCGAGGGCGGGATGACAGATACGCAGTATTTT. Its translation is CASEGGMTDTQYF.

The chain links TRBV4-2 to TRBJ2-3; D gene ambiguous. This CDR3 is 13 amino acids long. V was shortened by 3 bases and J by 6 bases, with 10 bases between the two germline ends. CDR1 LGHNA and CDR2 YNFKEQ come from the germline V gene. The DNA of the CDR3 is TGTGCCAGCAGCCAGGAAGACTGGGATACGCAGTATTTT. This sequence encodes CASSQEDWDTQYF.

This chain connects TRBV7-9 to TRBJ1-1; the D gene is possibly TRBD1 (5 bases). The CDR3 runs to 15 residues. Germline-derived CDR1 and CDR2 are SEHNR and FQNEAQ (reference sequence). With 10 bases removed from V and 5 bases from J, the gap between germline ends came to 23 bases. The CDR3 region is CATRPRARYGTEAFF. CDR3 bases: TGTGCCACCAGACCCAGGGCCCGATACGGGACTGAAGCTTTCTTT.

Notes on this clone: Germline and junction disagree at one end, which may indicate a read error. This sequence joins TRBV7-7 and TRBJ1-2; 8 bases fit TRBD1. This CDR3 spans 14 amino acids. The V gene's germline CDR1 is SSHAT and CDR2 FNYEAQ (reference sequence). The CDR3, as DNA: TGTGCTAGCAGCTTAGAGGACAGGGTTTATGGCTACACCTTC. Its translation is CASSLEDRVYGYTF.

The chain has TRBV11-3 and TRBJ2-3; 11 nucleotides agree with TRBD2. The CDR3 covers 15 residues. CDR1 and CDR2 (germline): SGHNT, YENEEA. The ends lost 5 bases at V and 3 bases at J; junction bases unmatched: 4. The CDR3, as DNA: TGTGCCAGCAGCCGCAGACTAGCGGGGACAGATACGCAGTATTTT. This gives the protein CASSRRLAGTDTQYF.

The chain recombines TRBV6-5 with TRBJ1-2; 7 bases are shared with TRBD1. The CDR3 spans 15 residues. The J segment lost 4 bases and the V segment lost 5 bases, leaving 10 bases of the junction unmatched. Germline assignment: CDR1 MNHEY and CDR2 SVGAGI. CDR3 loop: CASSKQTGLAYGYTF. In DNA, the CDR3 is TGTGCCAGCAGTAAGCAGACAGGGCTGGCCTATGGCTACACCTTC.

V gene TRBV19 combines with J gene TRBJ2-7, with D possibly being TRBD2 (6 bases). Germline V lookup: CDR1 LNHDA, CDR2 SQIVND (reference sequence). Trimming removed 7 bases from V and 5 bases from J, with 12 bases in between. This CDR3 region has 12 residues. The DNA for the CDR3 is TGTGCCAGTAAAGAGGGCGGGAACGAGCAGTACTTC. Amino acids: CASKEGGNEQYF.

The rearrangement uses TRBV9 and TRBJ1-3, with TRBD1 as a possible D gene (6 bases). V lost 0 bases, J lost 8 bases, and 9 bases lay in between. This CDR3 has 13 amino acids. Looked up from germline, CDR1 is SGDLS and CDR2 is YYNGEE. The CDR3 DNA follows: TGTGCCAGCAGCGTAGAAGGGGGACACACCATATATTTT. It is translated as CASSVEGGHTIYF.

Concerning this clone: The sample has other DNA sequences that encode this CDR3 too. V and J are TRBV30 and TRBJ2-3; TRBD2 matches at 8 bases. The CDR3 totals 13 residues. V lost 2 bases to trimming and J lost 5 bases; unmatched junction nucleotides: 3. Looked up from germline, CDR1 is GTSNPN and CDR2 is SVGIG (reference sequence). The chain's CDR3 is CAWSKAGVDTQYF. The CDR3 coding sequence is TGTGCCTGGAGTAAAGCGGGAGTAGATACGCAGTATTTT.

The chain uses TRBV30 and TRBJ2-3, with 9 bases fitting TRBD2. CDR1 GTSNPN and CDR2 SVGIG come from the germline V gene (reference sequence). V dropped 8 bases and J dropped 4; count of bases not matched to a gene: 13. The CDR3 covers 15 residues. Here the CDR3 DNA reads TGTGCCGGGGATGAAGCGGGAGGCGGGGCAGATACGCAGTATTTT. Translation gives CAGDEAGGGADTQYF.

The rearrangement uses TRBV27 and TRBJ1-2; 8 positions match TRBD1. This CDR3 spans 14 amino acids. Germline V gene data show CDR1 as MNHEY and CDR2 as SMNVEV (reference sequence). With V trimmed by 3 bases and J by 5 bases, 5 bases remained unmatched. The CDR3 nucleotides read TGTGCCAGCAGTTTGTTCGGGACAGGATATGGCTACACCTTC. Its protein is CASSLFGTGYGYTF.